Here is one T cell receptor beta chain with its context. The antigen is unknown. The sample originates from a study of T cell responses to AZD1222 COVID-19 vaccine. Profiled with immunoSEQ multiplex PCR; TCRdb holds only in-frame clones, not every one. The repertoire holds some 170,000 clones, 70% to 90% seen once, with more than 4% in the top ten. Looked up from germline, CDR1 is SNHLY and CDR2 is FYNNEI. J gave up 7 bases and V 5 bases, and 6 bases lay outside the gene matches. This CDR3 region has 13 residues. Notes on the study in general: A mostly white British donor set with more females was recruited, and clonal diversity was possibly underestimated.

Material: peripheral blood, obtained 28 days after the second AZD1222 dose. This chain links TRBV2 with TRBJ1-2, with 8 bases identical to TRBD1. The sequence was obtained from an adult who received the AZD1222 COVID-19 vaccine. CDR3: CASSPQGVGGYTF. The CDR3 DNA sequence: TGTGCCAGCAGTCCACAGGGGGTAGGTGGCTACACCTTC.